These 22 T cell receptor beta chains were all obtained from the same sample, sequenced in a study of T cells in Graves' hyperthyroidism and ophthalmopathy. From RNA transcripts, TCR beta CDR3 regions were amplified. RT-PCR in the first round (using the HTBI primer set) targeted the TCR CDR3. MiXCR, applied by TCRdb to the multiplex PCR reads, yields one record per CDR3 protein. The sample contains approximately 690,000 distinct CDR3 sequences, less than 25% of which appear only once. The specimen was blood. Source of these receptors: a man aged 30-40 years with Graves' ophthalmopathy.

The V call is TRBV20-1, the J call TRBJ2-1; 12 positions agree with TRBD2. CDR1 is DFQATT, CDR2 SNEGSKA, per germline (reference sequence). After removal of 1 base from V and 0 bases from J, the junction contained 7 bases not matched to a gene. The CDR3 is 18 residues long. The CDR3 region has the DNA TGCAGTGCTAGAGGTTCTAGCGGGAGGGGGAGCTCCTACAATGAGCAGTTCTTC. It specifies CSARGSSGRGSSYNEQFF.

V is TRBV30 and J is TRBJ2-7; TRBD1 is a possible D gene (6 bases). The CDR3 has 11 residues. Looked up from germline, CDR1 is GTSNPN and CDR2 is SVGIG (reference sequence). Trimming stripped 8 bases from V and 2 bases from J, with 10 bases between. CDR3 DNA: TGTGCCGCACAGGGAACCTACGAGCAGTACTTC. It specifies CAAQGTYEQYF.

This clonotype has more than one count but fewer than ten. The chain combines TRBV20-1 with TRBJ1-5; tentatively, D is TRBD1 (5 bases). V gave up 3 bases and J gave up 6 bases, with 15 bases separating them. CDR3 length: 14 amino acids. From germline, CDR1 is DFQATT and CDR2 SNEGSKA (reference sequence). For the CDR3, the DNA is TGCAGTGCTAGTGGGGGAAATCCAGCTCAGCCCCAGCATTTT. Its protein product is CSASGGNPAQPQHF.

This clonotype was recorded a few times. The V gene is TRBV4-3, the J gene TRBJ2-1; 8 positions match TRBD2. Germline V gives CDR1 LGHNA, CDR2 YSLEER. This CDR3 region has 17 residues. V lost 0 bases and J lost 4; bases outside the gene matches: 8. Here the CDR3 DNA reads TGCGCCAGCAGCCAAGATCTACGCGGGAGGCCTTACAATGAGCAGTTCTTC. This sequence encodes CASSQDLRGRPYNEQFF.

The V call is TRBV4-1, the J call TRBJ2-1, with 13 bases matching TRBD2. This CDR3 region has 17 residues. CDR1 MGHRA and CDR2 YSYEKL come from the germline V gene. After removal of 4 bases from V and 5 bases from J, the junction contained 8 bases not matched to a gene. CDR3 DNA: TGCGCCAGCAGCCTAACGGGACTAGCGGGAACAAACAATGAGCAGTTCTTC. Translation gives CASSLTGLAGTNNEQFF.

On this clonotype: Just one base apart from a much larger clone, this may be a read error. The chain uses TRBV3-1 and TRBJ2-1; maybe TRBD1 (6 bases). The germline V gene has CDR1 LGHDT and CDR2 YNNKEL (reference sequence). V was trimmed by 4 bases and J by 5 bases, leaving 18 bases between them. This CDR3 is built from 16 residues. The DNA of the CDR3 is TGTGCCAGCAGCCGAGAGTCGGGACACGAAAACAATGAGCAGTTCTTC. It specifies CASSRESGHENNEQFF.

The chain uses TRBV29-1 and TRBJ2-6; 9 bases line up with TRBD1. The ends lost 3 bases at V and 0 bases at J; junction bases unmatched: 3. Germline V lookup: CDR1 SQVTM, CDR2 ANQGSEA. The CDR3 runs 16 residues. This CDR3 is CSVEGTGRSGANVLTF. CDR3 DNA sequence: TGCAGCGTTGAGGGGACAGGGCGCTCTGGGGCCAACGTCCTGACTTTC.

The chain combines TRBV19 with TRBJ1-4; no firm D call. Germline V gene sequence: CDR1 LNHDA, CDR2 SQIVND (reference sequence). The length of the CDR3 is 12 residues. The ends were cut back, 6 bases at V and 7 bases at J, with 9 bases in the middle. Written as DNA, the CDR3 is TGTGCCAGTAGGTCTCGTGTTGAAAAACTGTTTTTT. This encodes CASRSRVEKLFF.

This chain links TRBV27 with TRBJ2-1, with D perhaps matching TRBD2 (6 bases). Trimming left V 6 bases short and J 6 bases short, with 12 bases between. The CDR3 is 13 residues long. Germline V lookup: CDR1 MNHEY, CDR2 SMNVEV (reference sequence). DNA for the CDR3: TGTGCCAGCAGAGAATCGGGAGTCAATGAGCAGTTCTTC. Protein: CASRESGVNEQFF.

This clonotype was detected only a few times. This sequence joins TRBV28 and TRBJ2-7; a possible D gene is TRBD2 (6 bases). Trimming took off 6 bases at V and 0 bases at J, with 12 bases between the two ends. The CDR3 is made up of 14 amino acids. The germline V gene encodes CDR1 MDHEN and CDR2 SYDVKM. This CDR3 reads CASSSPGLSYEQYF. The CDR3 DNA reads TGTGCCAGCAGCTCCCCGGGACTCTCCTACGAGCAGTACTTC.

The J gene is TRBJ2-3, the V gene TRBV27, with D unclear. V dropped 5 bases and J dropped 0 bases, with 9 bases sitting between them. The CDR3 has 14 amino acids. Germline CDR1 reads MNHEY; CDR2 reads SMNVEV (reference sequence). Here the CDR3 reads CASSKLGSTDTQYF. The CDR3 coding sequence is TGTGCCAGCAGTAAACTGGGGAGCACAGATACGCAGTATTTT.

This clonotype was counted a few times. The rearrangement uses TRBV10-3 and TRBJ1-1; no reliable D call. V was clipped by 7 bases and J by 5 bases, with 8 bases between them. Per the germline V gene, CDR1 is ENHRY and CDR2 is SYGVKD. The CDR3 sequence is 11 residues long. DNA of the CDR3: TGTGCCATCAACGGAGGTACTGAAGCTTTCTTT. Translating gives CAINGGTEAFF.

In its sample, this clonotype was seen many times. This chain joins TRBV28 and TRBJ2-7; the D is unclear. CDR1 is MDHEN and CDR2 is SYDVKM in the germline V gene. Trimming stripped 6 bases from V and 0 bases from J, with 12 bases between. There are 14 residues in the CDR3. The CDR3 DNA sequence: TGTGCCAGCAGCCCCCTGGGGTTCTCCTACGAGCAGTACTTC. It encodes CASSPLGFSYEQYF.

The V call is TRBV19, the J call TRBJ2-7, with 7 bases lining up with TRBD1. V was clipped by 3 bases and J by 2 bases; unmatched bases: 10. The CDR3 contains 16 residues. Germline loops: CDR1 LNHDA, CDR2 SQIVND (reference sequence). The CDR3 DNA follows: TGTGCCAGTAGTATGAGGGGGACAGAGACTACCTACGAGCAGTACTTC. This translates into CASSMRGTETTYEQYF.

This clonotype was seen a few times. The chain joins TRBV3-1 to TRBJ2-7; possibly TRBD2 for D (6 bases). CDR1 LGHDT and CDR2 YNNKEL come from the germline V gene (reference sequence). Deletions cut 7 bases from V and 0 bases from J, with 22 bases between. The CDR3 has 17 residues. CDR3 protein: CASKLGMGTGSSYEQYF. DNA of the CDR3: TGTGCCAGCAAACTGGGGATGGGGACTGGTAGCTCCTACGAGCAGTACTTC.

This clonotype has a count of ten or more. J is TRBJ1-2 and V is TRBV5-1, with D unresolved. This CDR3 is 14 amino acids long. V lost 0 bases and J 3 bases, leaving 9 bases between the germline ends. Germline values: CDR1 SGHRS, CDR2 YFSETQ. The CDR3 DNA reads as TGCGCCAGCAGCTTGGAGGCAGCTTACTATGGCTACACCTTC. The encoded protein is CASSLEAAYYGYTF.

This sequence joins TRBV10-3 and TRBJ2-5, with D uncertain. Looked up from germline, CDR1 is ENHRY and CDR2 is SYGVKD. Trimming took off 3 bases at V and 4 bases at J, with 9 bases between the two ends. The length of the CDR3 is 13 residues. The CDR3 region has the DNA TGTGCCATCAGTGAATACGAGAGAGAGACCCAGTACTTC. Translating gives CAISEYERETQYF.

The sample holds one count of this clonotype. The chain is built from TRBV10-3 and TRBJ2-1; 7 nucleotides line up with TRBD2. Germline CDR1 and CDR2: ENHRY and SYGVKD. There are 13 residues in the CDR3. V trimming: 5 bases; J trimming: 8 bases; junction bases outside the gene matches: 6. DNA of the CDR3: TGTGCCATCAGTCGCCAGCGGGACGATGAGCAGTTCTTC. The encoded protein is CAISRQRDDEQFF.

This clonotype was counted a few times. V and J are TRBV28 and TRBJ1-2; no clear D gene. V was trimmed by 6 bases and J by 3 bases, leaving 14 bases between them. This CDR3 is built from 14 residues. Per the germline V gene, CDR1 is MDHEN and CDR2 is SYDVKM. The DNA for the CDR3 is TGTGCCAGCAGCCCCCGACGTTTCCACTATGGCTACACCTTC. Protein: CASSPRRFHYGYTF.

The chain links TRBV29-1 to TRBJ2-3, with 11 bases matching TRBD2. Trimming cost V 4 bases and J 8 bases; bases outside gene matches: 8. This CDR3 region has 14 residues. Germline V gene sequence: CDR1 SQVTM, CDR2 ANQGSEA. DNA for the CDR3: TGCAGCGTTGCTGGACTAGCGGGCCTGGGTACGCAGTATTTT. This gives the protein CSVAGLAGLGTQYF.

The chain carries TRBV7-2 and TRBJ1-5, with TRBD1 as a possible D gene (6 bases). V gave up 2 bases and J gave up 4 bases, with 12 bases separating them. The germline CDR1 and CDR2 sequences are SGHTA and FQGNSA. This CDR3 spans 15 amino acids. CDR3 nucleotides: TGTGCCAGCAGCTTAAACAGGGTACCAAATCAGCCCCAGCATTTT. Residues: CASSLNRVPNQPQHF.

This clonotype appeared many times. The CDR3, as DNA: TGCAGTGCTAGGCGATCGACAGGGGATCGGTACGAGCAGTACTTC. Protein product: CSARRSTGDRYEQYF. This chain uses TRBV20-1 with TRBJ2-7; 8 nucleotides line up with TRBD1. Germline V gives CDR1 DFQATT, CDR2 SNEGSKA (reference sequence). The CDR3 runs 15 residues. The ends lost 3 bases at V and 4 bases at J; junction bases unmatched: 11.